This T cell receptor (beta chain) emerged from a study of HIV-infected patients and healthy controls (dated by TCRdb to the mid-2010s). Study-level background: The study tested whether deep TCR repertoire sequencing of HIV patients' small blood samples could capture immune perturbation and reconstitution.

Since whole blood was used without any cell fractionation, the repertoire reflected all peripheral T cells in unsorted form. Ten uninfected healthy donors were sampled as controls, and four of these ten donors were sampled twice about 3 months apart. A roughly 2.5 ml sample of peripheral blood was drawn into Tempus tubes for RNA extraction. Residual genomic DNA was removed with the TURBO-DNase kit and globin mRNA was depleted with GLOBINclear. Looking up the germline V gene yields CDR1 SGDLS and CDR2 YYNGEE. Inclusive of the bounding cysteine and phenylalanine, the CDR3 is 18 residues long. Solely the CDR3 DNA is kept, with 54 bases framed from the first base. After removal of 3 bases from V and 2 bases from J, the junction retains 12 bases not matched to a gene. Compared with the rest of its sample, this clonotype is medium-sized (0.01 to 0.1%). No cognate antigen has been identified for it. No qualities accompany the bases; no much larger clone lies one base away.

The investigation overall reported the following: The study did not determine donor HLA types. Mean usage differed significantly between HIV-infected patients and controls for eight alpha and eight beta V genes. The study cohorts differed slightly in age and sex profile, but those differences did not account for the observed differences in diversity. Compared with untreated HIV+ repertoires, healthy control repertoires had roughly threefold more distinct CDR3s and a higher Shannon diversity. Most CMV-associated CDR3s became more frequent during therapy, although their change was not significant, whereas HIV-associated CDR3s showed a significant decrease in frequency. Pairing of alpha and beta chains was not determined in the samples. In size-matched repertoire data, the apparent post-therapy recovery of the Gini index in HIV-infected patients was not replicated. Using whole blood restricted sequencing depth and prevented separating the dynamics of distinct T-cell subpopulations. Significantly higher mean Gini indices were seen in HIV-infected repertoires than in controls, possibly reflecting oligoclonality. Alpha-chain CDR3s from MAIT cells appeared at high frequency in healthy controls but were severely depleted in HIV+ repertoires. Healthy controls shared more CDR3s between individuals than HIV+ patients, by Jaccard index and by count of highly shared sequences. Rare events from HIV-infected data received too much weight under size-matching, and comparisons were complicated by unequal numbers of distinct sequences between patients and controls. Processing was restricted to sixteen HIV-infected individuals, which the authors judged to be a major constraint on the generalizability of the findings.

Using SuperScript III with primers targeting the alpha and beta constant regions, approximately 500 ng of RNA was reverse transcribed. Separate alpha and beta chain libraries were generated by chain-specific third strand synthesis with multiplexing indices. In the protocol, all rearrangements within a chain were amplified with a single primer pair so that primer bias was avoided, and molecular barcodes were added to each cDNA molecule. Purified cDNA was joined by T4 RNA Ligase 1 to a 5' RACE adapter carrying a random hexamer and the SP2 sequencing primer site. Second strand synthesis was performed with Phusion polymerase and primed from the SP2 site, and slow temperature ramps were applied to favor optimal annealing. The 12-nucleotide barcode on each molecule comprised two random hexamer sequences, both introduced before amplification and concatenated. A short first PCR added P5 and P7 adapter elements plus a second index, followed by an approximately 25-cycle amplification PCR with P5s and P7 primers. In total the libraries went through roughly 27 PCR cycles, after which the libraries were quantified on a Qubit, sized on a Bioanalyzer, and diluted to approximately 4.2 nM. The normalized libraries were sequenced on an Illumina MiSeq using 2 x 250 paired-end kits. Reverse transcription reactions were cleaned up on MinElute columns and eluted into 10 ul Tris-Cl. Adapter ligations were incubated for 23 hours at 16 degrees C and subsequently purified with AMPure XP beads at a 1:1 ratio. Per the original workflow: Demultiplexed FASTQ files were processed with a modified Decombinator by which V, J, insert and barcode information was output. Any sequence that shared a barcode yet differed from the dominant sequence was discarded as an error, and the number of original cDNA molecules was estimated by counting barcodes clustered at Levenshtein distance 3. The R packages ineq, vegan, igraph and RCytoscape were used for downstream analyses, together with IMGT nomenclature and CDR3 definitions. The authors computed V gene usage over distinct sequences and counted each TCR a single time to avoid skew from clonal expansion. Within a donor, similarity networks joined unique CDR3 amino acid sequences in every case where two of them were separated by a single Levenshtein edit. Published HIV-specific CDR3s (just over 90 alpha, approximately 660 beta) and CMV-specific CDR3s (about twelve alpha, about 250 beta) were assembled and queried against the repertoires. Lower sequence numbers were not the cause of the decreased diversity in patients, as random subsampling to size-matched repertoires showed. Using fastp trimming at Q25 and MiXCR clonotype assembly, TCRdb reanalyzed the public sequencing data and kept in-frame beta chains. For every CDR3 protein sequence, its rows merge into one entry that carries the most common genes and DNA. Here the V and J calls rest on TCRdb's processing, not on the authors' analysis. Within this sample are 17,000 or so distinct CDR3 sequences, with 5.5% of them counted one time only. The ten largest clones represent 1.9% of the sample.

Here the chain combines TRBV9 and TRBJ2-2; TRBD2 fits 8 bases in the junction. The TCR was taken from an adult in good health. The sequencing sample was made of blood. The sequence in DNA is TGTGCCAGCAGCGCGAGAGGTCTAGCGGGCTCAAACACCGGGGAGCTGTTTTTT. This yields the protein CASSARGLAGSNTGELFF.